The 29 T cell receptor beta chains listed next were all sequenced from one sample in a study of cytomegalovirus exposure and HLA in healthy donors. 13 Jbeta primers and 60 Vbeta primers were used for the PCR. Generated by immunoSEQ multiplex PCR, the TCRdb table keeps only in-frame clones and is missing some. This sample has under 200,000 clones; 85% occur once, and the top ten carry 2.5%. Sequenced input: PBMCs. Receptor source: a man aged 30 to 45 in good health and CMV-seropositive.

The chain joins TRBV14 to TRBJ2-3, with 8 positions matching TRBD2. CDR1 and CDR2 (germline): SGHDN, FVKESK. Germline trimming cut 4 bases from V and 1 base from J; bases unmatched to any gene: 10. The CDR3 extends over 17 amino acids. The CDR3 spells CASSLLLAEEGTDTQYF. The CDR3 nucleotides are TGTGCCAGCAGCCTTTTACTAGCGGAGGAGGGCACAGATACGCAGTATTTT.

V usage is TRBV2 and J usage is TRBJ2-7; D possibly corresponds to TRBD2 (5 bases). Trimming stripped 5 bases from V and 3 bases from J, with 8 bases between. Germline CDR1 is SNHLY and CDR2 is FYNNEI. This CDR3 is 12 amino acids long. CDR3 DNA sequence: TGTGCCAGCAGTCCAGAGGGCTACGAGCAGTACGTC. Encoded protein: CASSPEGYEQYV.

The genes are TRBV7-6 and TRBJ2-3; 11 bases are shared with TRBD2. Trimming removed 2 bases from V and 8 bases from J; junction bases left unmatched: 6. The germline V gene has CDR1 SGHVS and CDR2 FNYEAQ. This CDR3 has 15 residues. The CDR3 region has the DNA TGTGCCAGCAGCTTACAGACTAGCGGGACTGGTACGCAGTATTTT. It encodes CASSLQTSGTGTQYF.

A note on this clone: At one end, the junction sequence differs from germline, possibly due to a read error. The gene calls are TRBV7-9 and TRBJ2-5, with 10 bases identical to TRBD2. Germline values: CDR1 SEHNR, CDR2 FQNEAQ (reference sequence). The CDR3 consists of 16 residues. This CDR3 reads CSSSLGLAETQETQYF. The CDR3 DNA follows: TGTTCCAGCAGCCTCGGACTAGCGGAAACCCAAGAGACCCAGTACTTC.

This CDR3 is CASSIPGQSYEQYF. Written as DNA, the CDR3 is TGTGCCAGTAGTATCCCGGGTCAGTCCTACGAGCAGTACTTC. This sequence joins TRBV19 and TRBJ2-7; no reliable D call. Germline V gives CDR1 LNHDA, CDR2 SQIVND (reference sequence). CDR3 length: 14 amino acids. Trimming took 3 bases from V and 1 from J, leaving 10 bases between them.

The chain uses TRBV7-9 and TRBJ2-7, with 9 bases lining up with TRBD1. This CDR3 comprises 16 residues. V shed 1 base, J shed 4 bases, and the junction held 8 bases outside the gene matches. The germline gives CDR1 SEHNR, CDR2 FQNEAQ (reference sequence). The CDR3 region has the DNA TGTGCCAGCAGCTTAGAATACAGGGGGCAGCCATACGAGCAGTACTTC. Translating gives CASSLEYRGQPYEQYF.

J is TRBJ2-5 and V is TRBV5-1; tentatively, D is TRBD2 (6 bases). V was clipped by 7 bases and J by 0 bases, with 16 bases between them. The CDR3 sequence is 15 residues long. In germline, CDR1 is SGHRS, CDR2 YFSETQ. CDR3 DNA sequence: TGCGCCAGCTCCCGGGGGTCGCGGTACCAAGAGACCCAGTACTTC. Protein: CASSRGSRYQETQYF.

This clone was counted only a few times. The same CDR3 arises from other DNA sequences in this sample as well. The genes are TRBV30 and TRBJ1-5; 7 bases line up with TRBD1. Germline V lookup: CDR1 GTSNPN, CDR2 SVGIG (reference sequence). The trim removed 1 base at V and 4 bases at J, leaving 1 base unmatched. The CDR3 contains 13 residues. This CDR3 reads CAWSGQGNQPQHF. In nucleotides, the CDR3 is TGTGCCTGGAGTGGACAGGGTAATCAGCCCCAGCATTTT.

The sample holds a few counts of this clone. The genes are TRBV6-5 and TRBJ1-1, with D maybe TRBD1 (6 bases). Germline CDR1 MNHEY, CDR2 SVGAGI. The CDR3 has 11 amino acids. Trimming left V 6 bases short and J 7 bases short, with 9 bases between. The CDR3 DNA sequence: TGTGCCAGCAGGGCAGGGGTTGAAGCTTTCTTT. It encodes CASRAGVEAFF.

This chain joins TRBV7-2 and TRBJ2-1; 10 bases match TRBD2. Germline trimming cut 6 bases from V and 4 bases from J; bases unmatched to any gene: 12. In germline, CDR1 is SGHTA, CDR2 FQGNSA. The CDR3 has 17 residues. CDR3 residues: CASSKIGLADGYNEQFF. DNA for the CDR3: TGTGCCAGCAGTAAAATAGGACTAGCGGATGGTTACAATGAGCAGTTCTTC.

This chain's CDR3 is CASSSELAEGYNEQFF. CDR3 sequence (DNA): TGTGCCAGCAGCTCCGAACTAGCGGAGGGCTACAATGAGCAGTTCTTC. The chain couples TRBV13 to TRBJ2-1; 8 bases match TRBD2. Germline-derived CDR1 and CDR2 are PRHDT and FYEKMQ (reference sequence). This CDR3 spans 16 amino acids. V lost 4 bases to trimming and J lost 3 bases; unmatched junction nucleotides: 8.

The chain recombines TRBV6-5 with TRBJ1-1; a possible D gene is TRBD1 (5 bases). This CDR3 is built from 13 residues. In germline, CDR1 is MNHEY, CDR2 SVGAGI. Trimming shortened V by 5 bases and J by 4 bases, and 11 bases separated the two germline ends. CDR3 nucleotides: TGTGCCAGCAGTGAACGGGGGGGCACTGAAGCTTTCTTT. Its translation: CASSERGGTEAFF.

The CDR3: CASQPSLDSSYEQYF. The CDR3 nucleotides are TGTGCCAGCCAACCCTCTTTAGACAGCTCCTACGAGCAGTACTTC. This rearrangement joins TRBV6-1 to TRBJ2-7; possible D gene TRBD1, 5 bases. CDR3 length: 15 amino acids. The V gene's germline CDR1 is MNHNS and CDR2 SASEGT. V gave up 8 bases and J gave up 0 bases, with 17 bases separating them.

This clone appeared a single time. The J gene is TRBJ1-1, the V gene TRBV7-2, with TRBD1 matching over 7 bases. V trimming: 0 bases; J trimming: 2 bases; junction bases outside the gene matches: 6. This CDR3 has 16 amino acids. Germline V lookup: CDR1 SGHTA, CDR2 FQGNSA. The CDR3 region has the DNA TGTGCCAGCAGCTTAGCGGGGACAGTAGAAAACACTGAAGCTTTCTTT. The encoded protein is CASSLAGTVENTEAFF. Looking up the rest from reference TRBV7-2 and TRBJ1-1 gives the full variable domain: GAGVSQSPSNKVTEKGKDVELRCDPISGHTALYWYRQSLGQGLEFLIYFQGNSAPDKSGLPSDRFSAERTGGSVSTLTIQRTQQEDSAVYLCASSLAGTVENTEAFFGQGTRLTVV.

This rearrangement joins TRBV10-3 to TRBJ2-2; the D is unclear. There are 12 residues in the CDR3. Per the germline V gene, CDR1 is ENHRY and CDR2 is SYGVKD. Trimming shortened V by 5 bases and J by 2 bases, and 3 bases separated the two germline ends. CDR3 amino acids: CAISTNTGELFF. In DNA, the CDR3 is TGTGCCATCAGTACTAACACCGGGGAGCTGTTTTTT.

The genes are TRBV7-2 and TRBJ2-5, with 9 bases aligning to TRBD2. Per the germline V gene, CDR1 is SGHTA and CDR2 is FQGNSA. The CDR3 totals 15 residues. The trim removed 5 bases at V and 1 base at J, leaving 5 bases unmatched. The CDR3 sequence is CASSPRTSAQETQYF. The CDR3 region has the DNA TGTGCCAGCAGCCCTCGGACTAGCGCCCAAGAGACCCAGTACTTC.

This clone was detected only once. The chain joins TRBV2 to TRBJ1-5, with unresolved D. Trimming took 4 bases from V and 2 from J, leaving 9 bases between them. CDR3 length: 14 residues. The germline CDR1 and CDR2 sequences are SNHLY and FYNNEI. The CDR3: CASSARTGNQPQHF. The CDR3 nucleotides read TGTGCCAGCAGTGCCCGAACAGGCAATCAGCCCCAGCATTTT.

V and J are TRBV11-3 and TRBJ2-1; the match to TRBD2 covers 11 bases. CDR3 length: 17 amino acids. V gave up 4 bases and J gave up 5 bases; unmatched junction bases: 10. Germline V gene sequence: CDR1 SGHNT, CDR2 YENEEA. The CDR3 sequence: CASSSNLAGGPHNEQFF. CDR3 bases: TGTGCCAGCAGCTCTAACTTAGCGGGAGGGCCCCACAATGAGCAGTTCTTC.

The J gene is TRBJ2-2, the V gene TRBV19; 8 bases fit TRBD1. The germline CDR1 and CDR2 sequences are LNHDA and SQIVND (reference sequence). J was trimmed by 4 bases and V by 10 bases; bases with no gene match: 5. The CDR3 contains 13 residues. Here the CDR3 DNA reads TGTGCCACTTCGACAGGGGTCACCGGGGAGCTGTTTTTT. Amino acid sequence: CATSTGVTGELFF.

CDR3: CASSVGRDRNTGELFF. The DNA of the CDR3 is TGTGCCAGCAGCGTAGGCAGGGACAGGAACACCGGGGAGCTGTTTTTT. This chain uses TRBV9 with TRBJ2-2; 7 nucleotides line up with TRBD1. This CDR3 spans 16 amino acids. The ends lost 0 bases at V and 1 base at J; junction bases unmatched: 3. The germline CDR1 and CDR2 sequences are SGDLS and YYNGEE.

This clone was found once. This chain links TRBV29-1 with TRBJ2-1; D is possibly TRBD1 (6 bases). V dropped 6 bases and J dropped 8 bases, with 11 bases sitting between them. CDR1 and CDR2 (germline): SQVTM, ANQGSEA. The CDR3 has 11 residues. The CDR3 protein is CSVLQGHEQFF. As DNA, the CDR3 is TGCAGCGTCCTACAGGGACATGAGCAGTTCTTC.

This chain connects TRBV18 to TRBJ2-5, with 16 bases fitting TRBD2. The CDR3 extends over 18 amino acids. The J segment lost 3 bases and the V segment lost 3 bases, leaving 7 bases of the junction unmatched. The germline gives CDR1 KGHSH, CDR2 LQKENI. The CDR3 nucleotides read TGTGCCAGCTCACCTCCGGGACTAGCGGGAGGGACAGAAGAGACCCAGTACTTC. It encodes CASSPPGLAGGTEETQYF.

The genes are TRBV2 and TRBJ1-5, with D possibly TRBD1 on 6 matching bases. Germline CDR1 reads SNHLY; CDR2 reads FYNNEI. The CDR3 is 17 residues long. V was shortened by 6 bases and J by 0 bases, with 18 bases between the two germline ends. The DNA of the CDR3 is TGTGCCAGCAGATCGACAGGTCTTATGGGTAGCAATCAGCCCCAGCATTTT. Its protein product is CASRSTGLMGSNQPQHF.

The chain joins TRBV7-9 to TRBJ1-2; D might be TRBD1 (5 bases). CDR3 length: 12 amino acids. Trimming removed 5 bases at V and 5 bases at J, with 9 bases between. Germline-derived CDR1 and CDR2 are SEHNR and FQNEAQ (reference sequence). CDR3 residues: CASSDQGYGYTF. In DNA form, the CDR3 reads TGTGCCAGCAGCGATCAGGGATATGGCTACACCTTC.

The CDR3 DNA is TGTGCCAGCAGCTTGGGGGACAGGGGCTACAATGAGCAGTTCTTC. This gives the protein CASSLGDRGYNEQFF. V and J are TRBV4-2 and TRBJ2-1, with TRBD1 identical over 10 bases. The CDR3 extends over 15 amino acids. Germline lookup yields CDR1 LGHNA and CDR2 YNFKEQ. The trim removed 5 bases at V and 3 bases at J, leaving 4 bases unmatched.

V is TRBV10-1 and J is TRBJ1-1; weak D call: TRBD1 (6 bases). Germline V gene sequence: CDR1 WNHNN, CDR2 SYGVQD (reference sequence). This CDR3 spans 18 amino acids. Trimming took off 6 bases at V and 3 bases at J, with 26 bases between the two ends. As DNA, the CDR3 is TGCGCCAGCAGCCATCTTCCGGACGCCTGGCACAGGGACACTGAAGCTTTCTTT. Translation gives CASSHLPDAWHRDTEAFF.

The gene calls are TRBV29-1 and TRBJ2-3; 7 bases match TRBD2. This CDR3 has 13 residues. The germline V gene has CDR1 SQVTM and CDR2 ANQGSEA. The J segment lost 4 bases and the V segment lost 7 bases, leaving 8 bases of the junction unmatched. The CDR3, as DNA: TGCAGCGCCGTAACCCGGGAGGCAGATACGCAGTATTTT. It is translated as CSAVTREADTQYF.

The chain employs TRBV6-5 and TRBJ2-7, with 11 bases fitting TRBD1. The J segment lost 6 bases and the V segment lost 9 bases, leaving 10 bases of the junction unmatched. Germline-derived CDR1 and CDR2 are MNHEY and SVGAGI. This CDR3 is 14 amino acids long. The CDR3 loop is CASGLLGTGGEQYF. CDR3 sequence (DNA): TGTGCCAGTGGACTGCTAGGGACAGGGGGCGAGCAGTACTTC.

The gene calls are TRBV5-4 and TRBJ1-2; 9 bases match TRBD1. CDR3 size: 17 residues. Germline V gene data show CDR1 as SGHNT and CDR2 as YYREEE (reference sequence). J lost 4 bases, V lost 2 bases, and 12 bases had no gene match. The CDR3 bases are TGTGCCAGCAGCTTCCCACGGGGGGGACAGGGCGGCTATGGCTACACCTTC. Translated, it gives CASSFPRGGQGGYGYTF. Full variable domain (missing parts from reference TRBV5-4 and TRBJ1-2): ETGVTQSPTHLIKTRGQQVTLRCSSQSGHNTVSWYQQALGQGPQFIFQYYREEENGRGNFPPRFSGLQFPNYSSELNVNALELDDSALYLCASSFPRGGQGGYGYTFGSGTRLTVV.